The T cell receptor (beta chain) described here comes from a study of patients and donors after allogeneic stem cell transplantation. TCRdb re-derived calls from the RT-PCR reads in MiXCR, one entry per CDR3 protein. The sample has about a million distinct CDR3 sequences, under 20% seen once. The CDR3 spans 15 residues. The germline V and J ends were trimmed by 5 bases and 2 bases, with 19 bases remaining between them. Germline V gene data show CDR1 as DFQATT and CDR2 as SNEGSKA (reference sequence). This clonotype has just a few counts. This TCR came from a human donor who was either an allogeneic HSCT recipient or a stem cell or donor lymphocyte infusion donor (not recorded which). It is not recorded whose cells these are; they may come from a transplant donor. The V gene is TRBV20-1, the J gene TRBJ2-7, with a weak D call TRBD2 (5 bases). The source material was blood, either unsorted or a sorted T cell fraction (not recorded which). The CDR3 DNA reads TGCAGTGCTGGGTCCGGACTCGCAAACACCTACGAGCAGTACTTC. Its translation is CSAGSGLANTYEQYF.